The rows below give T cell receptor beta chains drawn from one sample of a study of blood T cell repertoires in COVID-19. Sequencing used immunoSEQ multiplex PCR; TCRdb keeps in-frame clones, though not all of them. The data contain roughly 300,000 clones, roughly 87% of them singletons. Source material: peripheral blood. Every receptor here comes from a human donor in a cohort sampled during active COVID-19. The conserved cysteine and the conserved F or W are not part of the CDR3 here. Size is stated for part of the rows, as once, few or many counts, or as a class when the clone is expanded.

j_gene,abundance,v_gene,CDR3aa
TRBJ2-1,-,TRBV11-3,ASSYGLAGGWNEQF
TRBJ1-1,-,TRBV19,ASNPYPGQGKSTEAF
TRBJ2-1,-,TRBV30,AWRRQGNEQF
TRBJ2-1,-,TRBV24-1,ATSDGGGARVSYNEQF
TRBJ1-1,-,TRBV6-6,ASSYSRGQGDTEAF
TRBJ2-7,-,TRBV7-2,ASSLVGGGEKAYEQY
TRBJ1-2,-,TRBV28,ASSLRDLGYT
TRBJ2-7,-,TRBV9,ASSPRQGVEWEQY
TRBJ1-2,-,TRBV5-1,ASSIPGQGAYGYT
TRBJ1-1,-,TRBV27,ASSRLGEAF
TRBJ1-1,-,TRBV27,ASSLNFPNTEAF
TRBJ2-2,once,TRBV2,ASSSTGELF
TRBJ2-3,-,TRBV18,ASSPPNRVSTDTQY
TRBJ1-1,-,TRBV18,ASSHPAAADLNTEAF
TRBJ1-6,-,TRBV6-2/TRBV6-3,ASSSLDRGNSPLH
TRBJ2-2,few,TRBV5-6,ASSYRVGALNTGELF
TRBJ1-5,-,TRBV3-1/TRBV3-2,ASSQGTGFQPQH
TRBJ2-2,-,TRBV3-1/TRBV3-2,ASSQDNRVAGELF
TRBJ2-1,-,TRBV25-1,ASSETGGPSHEQF
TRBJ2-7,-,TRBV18,ASSPKVPPEGEQY
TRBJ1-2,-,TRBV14,ASSQPSEFGYT
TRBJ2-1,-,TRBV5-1,ASSKQPGGDEQF
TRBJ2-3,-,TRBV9,ASSVGAGVGTDTQY
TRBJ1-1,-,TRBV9,ASSEQRKNTEAF
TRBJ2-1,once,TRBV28,ASSITQDNEQF
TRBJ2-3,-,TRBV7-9,ASSSGLAGYTDTQY
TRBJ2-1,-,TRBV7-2,ASSLGGYSVGNEQF
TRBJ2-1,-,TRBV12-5,ASGPTSGSYNEQF
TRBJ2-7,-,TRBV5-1,ASSGNQGPEQY
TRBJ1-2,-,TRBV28,ASSLGSYYGYT
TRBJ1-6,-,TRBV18,ASSPRETGASPLH
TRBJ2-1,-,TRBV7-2,ASSPRRRSGNEQF
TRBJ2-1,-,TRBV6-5,ASRGRDYNEQF
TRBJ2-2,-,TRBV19,ASNPLAGVTGELF
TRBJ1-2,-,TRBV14,ASSQTGVYYGYT
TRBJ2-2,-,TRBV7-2,ASSLMQGRTTGELF